A selection of T cell receptor beta chains follows, all from one sample in a study of blood T cells in healthy people across ages. TCRdb reanalysed the 5' RACE reads using MiXCR and keeps one entry per CDR3 protein. In the table there are some 1.5 million distinct CDR3 sequences, roughly 28% of which are singletons. The sample consisted of blood. Receptors were obtained from a woman in her twenties or thirties in good health. Each CDR3 is given with its conserved first and last residue. A D gene is named only where the DNA matches it firmly. Size is stated for part of the rows, as once, few or many counts, or as a class when the clone is expanded.

j_call: TRBJ2-3
v_call: TRBV7-2
clone_size: few
d_call: -
cdr3_aa: CASSPMQGTTQYF
cdr3_nt: TGTGCCAGCAGCCCAATGCAGGGGACTACGCAGTATTTT

j_call: TRBJ2-5
v_call: TRBV13
clone_size: -
d_call: -
cdr3_aa: CASSLRRGNLQETQYF
cdr3_nt: TGTGCCAGCAGCTTACGGCGGGGTAACCTCCAAGAGACCCAGTACTTC

j_call: TRBJ2-5
v_call: TRBV12-3/TRBV12-4
clone_size: few
d_call: -
cdr3_aa: CASSYGTYNEQYF
cdr3_nt: TGTGCCAGCAGTTATGGGACATACAATGAGCAGTACTTC

j_call: TRBJ1-1
v_call: TRBV7-9
clone_size: -
d_call: -
cdr3_aa: CASSIEDRPTPNTEAFF
cdr3_nt: TGTGCCAGCAGCATTGAGGACAGACCGACACCGAACACTGAAGCTTTCTTT

j_call: TRBJ2-4
v_call: TRBV6-1
clone_size: few
d_call: -
cdr3_aa: CASSEGGNIQYF
cdr3_nt: TGTGCCAGCAGTGAGGGGGGAAACATTCAGTACTTC

j_call: TRBJ2-7
v_call: TRBV6-1
clone_size: few
d_call: -
cdr3_aa: CASSEAGLSPYYEQYF
cdr3_nt: TGTGCCAGCAGTGAAGCAGGTCTGTCTCCTTACTACGAGCAGTACTTC

j_call: TRBJ2-3
v_call: TRBV18
clone_size: few
d_call: -
cdr3_aa: CASSRPDLTDTQYF
cdr3_nt: TGTGCCAGCTCACGACCGGACCTCACAGATACGCAGTATTTT

j_call: TRBJ2-5
v_call: TRBV20-1
clone_size: few
d_call: -
cdr3_aa: CSVRGRLRETQYF
cdr3_nt: TGCAGTGTTAGAGGCCGACTAAGAGAGACCCAGTACTTC

j_call: TRBJ2-7
v_call: TRBV20-1
clone_size: -
d_call: -
cdr3_aa: CSAKRSGPAAEQYF
cdr3_nt: TGCAGTGCCAAAAGAAGTGGGCCCGCGGCCGAGCAGTACTTC

j_call: TRBJ1-5
v_call: TRBV7-8
clone_size: -
d_call: -
cdr3_aa: CASSFSANSNQPQHF
cdr3_nt: TGTGCCAGCAGCTTCAGCGCCAATAGCAATCAGCCCCAGCATTTT

j_call: TRBJ2-7
v_call: TRBV7-2
clone_size: -
d_call: TRBD2
cdr3_aa: CASILAGGPGEQYF
cdr3_nt: TGTGCCAGCATCCTAGCGGGAGGGCCGGGCGAGCAGTACTTC

j_call: TRBJ2-5
v_call: TRBV5-1
clone_size: many
d_call: TRBD1
cdr3_aa: CASSSRQGEETQYF
cdr3_nt: TGCGCCAGCAGCTCGCGACAGGGGGAAGAGACCCAGTACTTC

j_call: TRBJ2-1
v_call: TRBV5-1
clone_size: -
d_call: -
cdr3_aa: CASSFRSTLSSYNEQFF
cdr3_nt: TGCGCCAGCAGCTTCAGATCAACACTTTCATCCTACAATGAGCAGTTCTTC

j_call: TRBJ1-4
v_call: TRBV7-2
clone_size: many
d_call: TRBD1
cdr3_aa: CASSLTGGQGGNEKLFF
cdr3_nt: TGTGCCAGCAGCTTAACAGGGGGCCAGGGTGGGAATGAAAAACTGTTTTTT

j_call: TRBJ1-5
v_call: TRBV7-2
clone_size: few
d_call: -
cdr3_aa: CASSLEAVSNQPQHF
cdr3_nt: TGTGCCAGCAGCTTAGAGGCGGTTAGCAATCAGCCCCAGCATTTT

j_call: TRBJ2-5
v_call: TRBV29-1
clone_size: many
d_call: TRBD1
cdr3_aa: CSAGQVEETQYF
cdr3_nt: TGCAGCGCCGGACAGGTTGAGGAGACCCAGTACTTC

j_call: TRBJ2-5
v_call: TRBV12-3/TRBV12-4
clone_size: -
d_call: -
cdr3_aa: CAGSLAVRQTKYF
cdr3_nt: TGTGCCGGCAGTTTAGCCGTTCGGCAGACCAAGTACTTC

j_call: TRBJ2-7
v_call: TRBV25-1
clone_size: few
d_call: -
cdr3_aa: CASSPKGLTSSYEQYF
cdr3_nt: TGTGCCAGCAGCCCTAAAGGGCTCACGAGCTCCTACGAGCAGTACTTC

j_call: TRBJ2-1
v_call: TRBV20-1
clone_size: -
d_call: -
cdr3_aa: CSAREVGGTGEQFF
cdr3_nt: TGCAGTGCTAGAGAGGTCGGGGGAACTGGAGAGCAGTTCTTC

j_call: TRBJ1-1
v_call: TRBV6-2/TRBV6-3
clone_size: -
d_call: -
cdr3_aa: CASSLGWPEAFF
cdr3_nt: TGTGCCAGCAGTCTTGGGTGGCCTGAAGCTTTCTTT

j_call: TRBJ2-1
v_call: TRBV27
clone_size: few
d_call: TRBD2
cdr3_aa: CASRRAGVAAYEQFF
cdr3_nt: TGTGCCAGCAGGCGAGCGGGAGTGGCCGCCTATGAGCAGTTCTTC

j_call: TRBJ2-5
v_call: TRBV5-1
clone_size: -
d_call: -
cdr3_aa: CASSQGTVESQYF
cdr3_nt: TGCGCCAGCAGCCAGGGGACGGTGGAGTCCCAGTACTTC

j_call: TRBJ2-3
v_call: TRBV12-3/TRBV12-4
clone_size: -
d_call: TRBD2
cdr3_aa: CASSDLAGPGVPYF
cdr3_nt: TGTGCCAGCAGTGATCTAGCGGGCCCCGGAGTACCGTATTTT

j_call: TRBJ2-3
v_call: TRBV5-1
clone_size: -
d_call: -
cdr3_aa: CASRVTARGTDTQYF
cdr3_nt: TGCGCCAGCCGGGTGACGGCGCGGGGCACAGATACGCAGTATTTT

j_call: TRBJ1-5
v_call: TRBV20-1
clone_size: many
d_call: TRBD1
cdr3_aa: CSATQGAGQPQHF
cdr3_nt: TGCAGTGCTACACAGGGGGCCGGTCAGCCCCAGCATTTT

j_call: TRBJ2-4
v_call: TRBV29-1
clone_size: many
d_call: -
cdr3_aa: CSVERMGSNIQYF
cdr3_nt: TGCAGCGTTGAACGTATGGGGTCAAACATTCAGTACTTC

j_call: TRBJ2-1
v_call: TRBV15
clone_size: -
d_call: -
cdr3_aa: CATSRGRPTYNEQFF
cdr3_nt: TGTGCCACCAGCAGAGGTAGACCCACATACAATGAGCAGTTCTTC

j_call: TRBJ1-5
v_call: TRBV5-5
clone_size: few
d_call: TRBD1
cdr3_aa: CASSCGTVNQPQHF
cdr3_nt: TGTGCCAGCAGCTGTGGGACAGTCAATCAGCCCCAGCATTTT

j_call: TRBJ2-1
v_call: TRBV5-1
clone_size: -
d_call: TRBD1
cdr3_aa: CASSLVTGKGQFF
cdr3_nt: TGCGCCAGCAGCTTGGTGACAGGGAAAGGGCAGTTCTTC

j_call: TRBJ2-1
v_call: TRBV7-9
clone_size: -
d_call: TRBD1
cdr3_aa: CANTKQGYNEQFF
cdr3_nt: TGTGCCAACACCAAACAGGGGTACAATGAGCAGTTCTTC

j_call: TRBJ2-7
v_call: TRBV19
clone_size: once
d_call: TRBD1
cdr3_aa: CASSPTWTGSYEQYF
cdr3_nt: TGTGCCAGTAGCCCTACCTGGACAGGTTCCTACGAGCAGTACTTC

j_call: TRBJ2-7
v_call: TRBV5-1
clone_size: -
d_call: -
cdr3_aa: CASSSHFYEQYF
cdr3_nt: TGCGCCAGCAGCTCCCATTTCTACGAGCAGTACTTC

j_call: TRBJ2-5
v_call: TRBV12-3/TRBV12-4
clone_size: many
d_call: -
cdr3_aa: CASGGRETQYF
cdr3_nt: TGTGCCAGCGGGGGGAGAGAGACCCAGTACTTC

j_call: TRBJ2-1
v_call: TRBV24-1
clone_size: -
d_call: -
cdr3_aa: CVTSEGNEQFF
cdr3_nt: TGTGTCACCAGTGAGGGTAATGAGCAGTTCTTC

j_call: TRBJ2-1
v_call: TRBV7-2
clone_size: -
d_call: -
cdr3_aa: CANSLKRRTGVEQFF
cdr3_nt: TGTGCCAACAGCTTAAAGCGGAGAACGGGTGTTGAGCAGTTCTTC

j_call: TRBJ2-2
v_call: TRBV5-8
clone_size: -
d_call: -
cdr3_aa: CASRLSGWGRSGELFF
cdr3_nt: TGTGCCAGCAGGCTCTCGGGTTGGGGGCGCAGCGGGGAGCTGTTTTTT

j_call: TRBJ2-3
v_call: TRBV12-5
clone_size: -
d_call: -
cdr3_aa: CASGFGLMDWQYIYTQYF
cdr3_nt: TGTGCTAGTGGTTTTGGCCTAATGGACTGGCAGTACATTTATACGCAGTATTTT

j_call: TRBJ2-7
v_call: TRBV5-1
clone_size: -
d_call: -
cdr3_aa: CASRPYGIDSYEQYF
cdr3_nt: TGCGCCAGCAGACCATACGGGATAGACTCCTACGAGCAGTACTTC

j_call: TRBJ2-1
v_call: TRBV4-1
clone_size: many
d_call: -
cdr3_aa: CASSQDREKGNEQFF
cdr3_nt: TGCGCCAGCAGCCAAGACAGGGAGAAGGGGAATGAGCAGTTCTTC

j_call: TRBJ2-7
v_call: TRBV6-5
clone_size: many
d_call: -
cdr3_aa: CASSRSDHGGQYF
cdr3_nt: TGTGCCAGCAGCCGGAGCGACCACGGCGGGCAGTACTTC

j_call: TRBJ2-7
v_call: TRBV5-1
clone_size: few
d_call: -
cdr3_aa: CASSSPGRGNYEQYF
cdr3_nt: TGCGCCAGCAGCTCGCCAGGTCGGGGAAACTACGAGCAGTACTTC

j_call: TRBJ2-4
v_call: TRBV28
clone_size: -
d_call: -
cdr3_aa: CASSLAVENIQYF
cdr3_nt: TGTGCCAGCAGCCTAGCAGTAGAAAACATTCAGTACTTC

j_call: TRBJ2-3
v_call: TRBV4-1
clone_size: -
d_call: -
cdr3_aa: CASSQEYRSGRPTDTQYF
cdr3_nt: TGCGCCAGCAGCCAAGAATATCGGTCGGGGAGACCCACAGATACGCAGTATTTT

j_call: TRBJ1-5
v_call: TRBV6-2/TRBV6-3
clone_size: -
d_call: -
cdr3_aa: CASSRRTGGYRPQHF
cdr3_nt: TGTGCCAGCAGTCGCCGGACGGGGGGTTATCGGCCCCAGCATTTT

j_call: TRBJ2-4
v_call: TRBV19
clone_size: few
d_call: -
cdr3_aa: CASSTEGRGIQYF
cdr3_nt: TGTGCCAGTAGTACTGAAGGTAGAGGCATTCAGTACTTC

j_call: TRBJ2-6
v_call: TRBV27
clone_size: once
d_call: -
cdr3_aa: CASKRSGANVLTF
cdr3_nt: TGTGCCAGCAAAAGGTCTGGGGCCAACGTCCTGACTTTC